The source of this TCR beta chain is a study of blood T cell repertoires in COVID-19. Across the study: Some COVID-19 samples were acute and others convalescent; all came from the United States, Italy and Spain. The analysed material was cDNA or gDNA that came from T cells, B-cell-depleted T cells, or PBMCs.

In the original workflow: The authors estimated nucleated cell counts from reference gene primer amplification. The repertoire was sequenced with immunoSEQ multiplex PCR; TCRdb's copy has only in-frame clones and lacks some. From that table come the V and J calls and clone size; the DNA was used to work out D and trimming. The repertoire consists of over 60,000 clones, with around 76% occurring once and the leading ten covering roughly an eighth. CDR3 size: 17 residues. V was clipped by 1 base and J by 5 bases, with 20 bases between them. Germline V gene lookup returns CDR1 MGHRA and CDR2 YSYEKL. The chain carries TRBV4-1 and TRBJ2-5; D is possibly TRBD2 (6 bases). The sequencing sample was made of peripheral blood. The receptor was isolated from an elderly woman with acute or convalescent COVID-19. CDR3 residues: CASSQGRRGYLGETQYF. The CDR3 coding sequence is TGCGCCAGCAGCCAAGGTAGGAGGGGATACCTCGGGGAGACCCAGTACTTC.